What follows are 6 T cell receptor beta chains derived from one specimen sequenced in a study of OX40 agonist ivuxolimab in advanced cancers. Repertoires were generated with immunoSEQ multiplex PCR, while TCRdb's copy carries only in-frame clones and drops some. The table records approximately 54,000 clones, around nine tenths of them present only once. The input for sequencing was CD4+ or CD8+ T cells sorted from blood, taken in a trial of the OX40 agonist ivuxolimab. The receptor source for this set is an adult with an advanced solid tumor such as melanoma, head and neck, liver or kidney cancer.

This clone was detected once. V and J are TRBV9 and TRBJ2-7; 9 bases are a match to TRBD1. Germline values: CDR1 SGDLS, CDR2 YYNGEE. This CDR3 is 14 amino acids long. The V gene end was trimmed by 2 bases and the J gene end by 5 bases; junction bases not matched to a gene: 5. In nucleotides, the CDR3 is TGTGCCAGCAGCGTCGGCGGGACAGGGAACGAGCAGTACTTC. Its protein product is CASSVGGTGNEQYF.

The V call is TRBV30, the J call TRBJ2-5, with 10 bases matching TRBD1. This CDR3 spans 12 amino acids. J was trimmed by 4 bases and V by 7 bases; bases with no gene match: 3. The germline CDR1 and CDR2 sequences are GTSNPN and SVGIG (reference sequence). The CDR3 coding sequence is TGTGCCTCGACAGGGGGCGGAGAGACCCAGTACTTC. Translation: CASTGGGETQYF.

The genes are TRBV28 and TRBJ2-7; D possibly corresponds to TRBD1 (6 bases). Germline V gene lookup returns CDR1 MDHEN and CDR2 SYDVKM. CDR3 length equals 13 residues. Trimming stripped 6 bases from V and 2 bases from J, with 11 bases between. CDR3 DNA sequence: TGTGCCAGCAGCTATTACAGGGCCTACGAGCAGTACTTC. It codes for CASSYYRAYEQYF.

The rearrangement joins TRBV27 to TRBJ2-5; maybe TRBD2 (6 bases). V lost 6 bases, J lost 4 bases, and 21 bases lay in between. CDR1 MNHEY and CDR2 SMNVEV come from the germline V gene (reference sequence). The CDR3 sequence is 16 residues long. The CDR3 bases are TGTGCCAGCAGCCCCGAATTCGATTACGGGGGAGAGACCCAGTACTTC. Amino acid sequence: CASSPEFDYGGETQYF.

The chain is built from TRBV6-1 and TRBJ1-6; D is unclear. The V gene lost 2 bases and the J gene lost 0 bases, with 14 bases spanning the gap. Per germline, CDR1 MNHNS and CDR2 SASEGT. CDR3 length equals 18 residues. The CDR3 sequence is CASSEIGQTSSYNSPLHF. The CDR3 bases are TGTGCCAGCAGTGAAATTGGCCAGACGAGCTCCTATAATTCACCCCTCCACTTT.

The gene calls are TRBV10-3 and TRBJ2-3; a possible D gene is TRBD2 (5 bases). This CDR3 contains 17 residues. Per the germline V gene, CDR1 is ENHRY and CDR2 is SYGVKD. Trimming shortened V by 3 bases and J by 2 bases, and 18 bases separated the two germline ends. Here the CDR3 DNA reads TGTGCCATCAGTGACCCCACGGGGAGAACAGTCACAGATACGCAGTATTTT. This sequence encodes CAISDPTGRTVTDTQYF.